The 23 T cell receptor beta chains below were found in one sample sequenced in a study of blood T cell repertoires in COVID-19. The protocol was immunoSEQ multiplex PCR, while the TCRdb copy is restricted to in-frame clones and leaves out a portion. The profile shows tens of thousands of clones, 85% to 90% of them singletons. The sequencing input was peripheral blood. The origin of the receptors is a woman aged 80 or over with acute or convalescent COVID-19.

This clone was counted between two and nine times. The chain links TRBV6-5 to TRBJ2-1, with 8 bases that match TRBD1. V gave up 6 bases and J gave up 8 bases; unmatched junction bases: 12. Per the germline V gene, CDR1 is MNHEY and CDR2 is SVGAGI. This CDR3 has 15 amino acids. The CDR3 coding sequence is TGTGCCAGCAGCCTAGGACAGGGCTTCAAGGATGAGCAGTTCTTC. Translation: CASSLGQGFKDEQFF.

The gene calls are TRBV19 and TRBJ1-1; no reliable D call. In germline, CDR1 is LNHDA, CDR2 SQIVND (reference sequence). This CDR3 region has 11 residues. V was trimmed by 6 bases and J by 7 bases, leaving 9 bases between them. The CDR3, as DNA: TGTGCCAGTAGAATTCAGGTTGAAGCTTTCTTT. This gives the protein CASRIQVEAFF. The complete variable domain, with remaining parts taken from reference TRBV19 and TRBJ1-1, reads DGGITQSPKYLFRKEGQNVTLSCEQNLNHDAMYWYRQDPGQGLRLIYYSQIVNDFQKGDIAEGYSVSREKKESFPLTVTSAQKNPTAFYLCASRIQVEAFFGQGTRLTVV.

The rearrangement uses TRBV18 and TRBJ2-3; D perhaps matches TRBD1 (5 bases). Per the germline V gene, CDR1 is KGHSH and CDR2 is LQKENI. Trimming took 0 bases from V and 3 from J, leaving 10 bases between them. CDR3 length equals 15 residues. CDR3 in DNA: TGTGCCAGCTCACCACCGATGCAGGGTACAGATACGCAGTATTTT. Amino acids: CASSPPMQGTDTQYF.

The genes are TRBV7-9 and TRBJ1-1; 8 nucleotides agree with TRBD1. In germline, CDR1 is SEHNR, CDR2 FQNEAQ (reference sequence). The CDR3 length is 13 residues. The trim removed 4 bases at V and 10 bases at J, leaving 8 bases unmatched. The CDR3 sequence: CASSSYRGWGAFF. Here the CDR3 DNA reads TGTGCCAGCAGCTCGTACAGGGGGTGGGGAGCTTTCTTT.

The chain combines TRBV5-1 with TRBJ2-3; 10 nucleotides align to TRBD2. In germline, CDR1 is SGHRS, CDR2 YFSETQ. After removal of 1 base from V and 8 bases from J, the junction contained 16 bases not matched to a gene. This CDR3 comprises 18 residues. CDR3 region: CASSLFQREGSGRGTQYF. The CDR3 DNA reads TGCGCCAGCAGCTTGTTTCAGCGGGAGGGGTCCGGGAGAGGTACGCAGTATTTT.

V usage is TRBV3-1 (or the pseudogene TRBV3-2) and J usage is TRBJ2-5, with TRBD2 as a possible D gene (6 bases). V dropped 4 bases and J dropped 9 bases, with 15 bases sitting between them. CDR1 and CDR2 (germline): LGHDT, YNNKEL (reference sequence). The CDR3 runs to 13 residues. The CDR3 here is CASSLGEAGPQYF. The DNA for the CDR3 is TGTGCCAGCAGCCTTGGGGAGGCGGGACCCCAGTACTTC.

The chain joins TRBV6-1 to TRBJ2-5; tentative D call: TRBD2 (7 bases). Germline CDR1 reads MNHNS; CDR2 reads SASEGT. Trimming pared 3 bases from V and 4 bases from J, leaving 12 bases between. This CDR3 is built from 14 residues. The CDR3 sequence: CASSDGGGAETQYF. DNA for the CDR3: TGTGCCAGCAGTGATGGGGGGGGCGCAGAGACCCAGTACTTC.

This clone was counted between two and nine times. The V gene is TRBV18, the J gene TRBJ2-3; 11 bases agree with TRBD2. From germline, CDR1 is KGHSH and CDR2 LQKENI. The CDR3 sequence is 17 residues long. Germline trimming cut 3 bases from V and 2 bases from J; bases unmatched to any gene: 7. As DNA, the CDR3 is TGTGCCAGCTCACCGCTGACTAGCGGGGCCTTCACAGATACGCAGTATTTT. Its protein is CASSPLTSGAFTDTQYF.

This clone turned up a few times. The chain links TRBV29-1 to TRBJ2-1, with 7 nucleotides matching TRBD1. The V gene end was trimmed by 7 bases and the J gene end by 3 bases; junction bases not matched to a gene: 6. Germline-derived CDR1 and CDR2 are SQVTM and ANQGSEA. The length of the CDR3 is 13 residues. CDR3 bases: TGCAGCGCACGGGACAGCAACTACAATGAGCAGTTCTTC. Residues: CSARDSNYNEQFF.

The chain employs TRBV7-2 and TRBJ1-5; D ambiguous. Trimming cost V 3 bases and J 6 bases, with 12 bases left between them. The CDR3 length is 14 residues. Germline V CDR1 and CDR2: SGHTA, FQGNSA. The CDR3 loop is CASSFDRRGQPQHF. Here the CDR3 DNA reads TGTGCCAGCAGCTTCGATAGACGGGGTCAGCCCCAGCATTTT. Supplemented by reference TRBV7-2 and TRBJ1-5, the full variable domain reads GAGVSQSPSNKVTEKGKDVELRCDPISGHTALYWYRQSLGQGLEFLIYFQGNSAPDKSGLPSDRFSAERTGGSVSTLTIQRTQQEDSAVYLCASSFDRRGQPQHFGDGTRLSIL.

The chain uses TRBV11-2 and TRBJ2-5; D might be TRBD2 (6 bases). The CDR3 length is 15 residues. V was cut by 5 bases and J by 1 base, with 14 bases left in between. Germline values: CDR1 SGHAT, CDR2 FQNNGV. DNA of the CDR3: TGTGCCAGCAGCGACTGGGGACTCATCCAAGAGACCCAGTACTTC. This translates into CASSDWGLIQETQYF.

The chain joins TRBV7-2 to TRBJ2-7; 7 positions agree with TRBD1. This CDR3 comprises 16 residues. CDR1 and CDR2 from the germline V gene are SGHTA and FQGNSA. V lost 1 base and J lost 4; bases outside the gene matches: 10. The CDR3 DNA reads TGTGCCAGCAGCTTAGTTCATTCTAACAGGGGTTACGAGCAGTACTTC. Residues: CASSLVHSNRGYEQYF.

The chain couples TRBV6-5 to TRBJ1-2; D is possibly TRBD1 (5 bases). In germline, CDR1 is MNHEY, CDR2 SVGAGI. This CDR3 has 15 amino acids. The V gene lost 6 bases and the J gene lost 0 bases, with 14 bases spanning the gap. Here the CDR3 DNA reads TGTGCCAGCAGGTTGACAGCAACCCCTAACTATGGCTACACCTTC. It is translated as CASRLTATPNYGYTF.

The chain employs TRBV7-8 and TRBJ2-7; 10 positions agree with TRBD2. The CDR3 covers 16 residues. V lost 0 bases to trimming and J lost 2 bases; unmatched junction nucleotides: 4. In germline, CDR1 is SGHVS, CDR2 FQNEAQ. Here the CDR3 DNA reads TGTGCCAGCAGCTTAGCGGGGCTAGCGGGGGCCTACGAGCAGTACTTC. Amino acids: CASSLAGLAGAYEQYF.

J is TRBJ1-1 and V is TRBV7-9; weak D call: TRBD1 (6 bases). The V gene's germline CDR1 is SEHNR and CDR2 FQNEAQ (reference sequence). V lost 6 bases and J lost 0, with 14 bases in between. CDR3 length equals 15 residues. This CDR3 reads CASSTPGHLNTEAFF. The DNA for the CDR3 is TGTGCCAGCAGTACACCGGGACATCTGAACACTGAAGCTTTCTTT. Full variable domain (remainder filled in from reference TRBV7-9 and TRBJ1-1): DTGVSQNPRHKITKRGQNVTFRCDPISEHNRLYWYRQTLGQGPEFLTYFQNEAQLEKSRLLSDRFSAERPKGSFSTLEIQRTEQGDSAMYLCASSTPGHLNTEAFFGQGTRLTVV.

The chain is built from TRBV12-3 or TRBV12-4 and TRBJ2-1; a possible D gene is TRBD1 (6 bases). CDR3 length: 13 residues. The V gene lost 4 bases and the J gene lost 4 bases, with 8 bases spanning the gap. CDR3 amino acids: CASSSQGYNEQFF. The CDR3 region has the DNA TGTGCCAGCAGTTCACAGGGATACAATGAGCAGTTCTTC.

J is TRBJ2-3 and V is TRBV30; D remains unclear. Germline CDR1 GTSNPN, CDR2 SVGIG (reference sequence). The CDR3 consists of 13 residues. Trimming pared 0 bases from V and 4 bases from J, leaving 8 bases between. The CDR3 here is CAWSVYSSDTQYF. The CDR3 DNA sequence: TGTGCCTGGAGTGTATACTCCTCAGATACGCAGTATTTT. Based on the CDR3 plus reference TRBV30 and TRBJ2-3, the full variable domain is SQTIHQWPATLVQPVGSPLSLECTVEGTSNPNLYWYRQAAGRGLQLLFYSVGIGQISSEVPQNLSASRPQDRQFILSSKKLLLSDSGFYLCAWSVYSSDTQYFGPGTRLTVL.

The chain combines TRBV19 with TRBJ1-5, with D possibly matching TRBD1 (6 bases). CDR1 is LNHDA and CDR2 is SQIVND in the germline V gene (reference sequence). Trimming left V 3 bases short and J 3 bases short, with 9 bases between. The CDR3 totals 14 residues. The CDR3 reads CASSMRDTNQPQHF. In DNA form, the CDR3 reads TGTGCCAGTAGTATGAGGGACACCAATCAGCCCCAGCATTTT. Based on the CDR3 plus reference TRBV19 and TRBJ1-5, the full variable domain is DGGITQSPKYLFRKEGQNVTLSCEQNLNHDAMYWYRQDPGQGLRLIYYSQIVNDFQKGDIAEGYSVSREKKESFPLTVTSAQKNPTAFYLCASSMRDTNQPQHFGDGTRLSIL.

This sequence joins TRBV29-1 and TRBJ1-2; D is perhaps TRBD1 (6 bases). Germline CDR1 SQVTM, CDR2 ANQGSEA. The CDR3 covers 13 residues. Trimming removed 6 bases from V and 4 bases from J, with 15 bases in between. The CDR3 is CSVEQGRGYGYTF. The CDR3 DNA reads TGCAGCGTAGAACAGGGAAGGGGCTATGGCTACACCTTC.

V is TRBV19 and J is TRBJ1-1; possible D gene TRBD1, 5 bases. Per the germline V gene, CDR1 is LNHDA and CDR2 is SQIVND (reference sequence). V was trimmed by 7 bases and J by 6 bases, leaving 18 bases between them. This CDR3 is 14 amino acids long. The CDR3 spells CASNLGLGAPEAFF. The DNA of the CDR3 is TGTGCCAGTAACCTGGGACTTGGGGCCCCTGAAGCTTTCTTT.

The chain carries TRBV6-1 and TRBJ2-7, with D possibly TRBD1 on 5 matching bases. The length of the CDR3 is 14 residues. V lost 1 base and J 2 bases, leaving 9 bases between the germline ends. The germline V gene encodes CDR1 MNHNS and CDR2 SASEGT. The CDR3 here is CASSEGGRPYEQYF. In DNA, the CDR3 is TGTGCCAGCAGTGAAGGGGGCAGGCCCTACGAGCAGTACTTC.

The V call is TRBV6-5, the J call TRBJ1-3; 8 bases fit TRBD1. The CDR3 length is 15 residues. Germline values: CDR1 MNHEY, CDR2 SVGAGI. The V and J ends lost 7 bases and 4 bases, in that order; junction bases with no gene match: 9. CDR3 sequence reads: CASKLITGGGNTIYF. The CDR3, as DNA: TGTGCCAGCAAACTTATAACAGGGGGGGGAAACACCATATATTTT.

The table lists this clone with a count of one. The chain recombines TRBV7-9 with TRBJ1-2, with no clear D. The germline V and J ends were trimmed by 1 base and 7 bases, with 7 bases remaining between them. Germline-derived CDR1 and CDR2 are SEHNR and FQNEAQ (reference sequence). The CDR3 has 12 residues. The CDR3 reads CASSLDEGGYTF. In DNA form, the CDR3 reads TGTGCCAGCAGCTTAGACGAGGGTGGCTACACCTTC.